Below are 14 T cell receptor beta chains sequenced from a single sample in a study of OX40 agonist ivuxolimab in advanced cancers. Measured with immunoSEQ multiplex PCR; TCRdb has only the in-frame clones, and not every one. The sample includes 75,000 to 95,000 clones, over 75% of them seen just once. The source was CD4+ or CD8+ T cells sorted from blood, collected in a trial of the OX40 agonist ivuxolimab. Receptors originate from an adult with an advanced solid tumor such as melanoma, head and neck, liver or kidney cancer.

This clone was counted between two and nine times. V usage is TRBV29-1 and J usage is TRBJ2-5, with TRBD1 matching over 8 bases. The CDR3 consists of 12 residues. CDR1 is SQVTM and CDR2 is ANQGSEA in the germline V gene. With 6 bases clipped from V and 5 bases from J, the junction kept 5 bases outside the gene matches. CDR3: CSVRTGRETQYF. DNA of the CDR3: TGCAGCGTGAGGACAGGGCGGGAGACCCAGTACTTC.

The chain employs TRBV2 and TRBJ2-7; maybe TRBD1 (5 bases). The V and J ends lost 0 bases and 9 bases respectively, with 12 bases between them. CDR3 length equals 13 residues. CDR1 SNHLY and CDR2 FYNNEI come from the germline V gene. CDR3 nucleotide sequence: TGTGCCAGCAGTGAAGCCTGGACACTGGGGCAGTACTTC. This encodes CASSEAWTLGQYF.

For the CDR3, the DNA is TGTGCCAGCACCCCAGGGGGGGGGCTACTCGGAGGGGAGCTGTTTTTT. Amino acid sequence: CASTPGGGLLGGELFF. The V call is TRBV9, the J call TRBJ2-2, with D perhaps matching TRBD1 or TRBD2 (7 bases each). CDR1 is SGDLS and CDR2 is YYNGEE in the germline V gene. Trimming left V 6 bases short and J 8 bases short, with 23 bases between. This CDR3 has 16 amino acids.

The CDR3 spells CASSGRQGNYGYTF. The CDR3 nucleotides are TGTGCCAGCAGTGGAAGACAGGGAAACTATGGCTACACCTTC. The chain uses TRBV6-1 and TRBJ1-2; 7 bases are a match to TRBD1. The CDR3 is 14 residues long. Germline assignment: CDR1 MNHNS and CDR2 SASEGT. With 4 bases clipped from V and 2 bases from J, the junction kept 4 bases outside the gene matches.

The table lists this clone with a count of one. The chain couples TRBV30 to TRBJ2-1; 11 bases line up with TRBD2. The V gene end was trimmed by 2 bases and the J gene end by 1 base; junction bases not matched to a gene: 7. Germline CDR1 and CDR2: GTSNPN and SVGIG (reference sequence). The CDR3 sequence is 17 residues long. The CDR3, as DNA: TGTGCCTGGAGTACGTCCTGGACTAGCGGGTCCTACAATGAGCAGTTCTTC. Translated, it gives CAWSTSWTSGSYNEQFF.

V usage is TRBV28 and J usage is TRBJ2-7, with 7 bases that match TRBD1. The CDR3 covers 13 residues. Germline V CDR1 and CDR2: MDHEN, SYDVKM. Trimming at V came to 6 bases and at J to 3 bases, leaving 5 bases not matched to a gene. For the CDR3, the DNA is TGTGCCAGCAGCCCCCCAGGGGGCTACGAGCAGTACTTC. As protein: CASSPPGGYEQYF.

The rearrangement joins TRBV7-9 to TRBJ2-7, with 14 bases identical to TRBD2. J was trimmed by 7 bases and V by 5 bases; bases with no gene match: 1. This CDR3 region has 13 residues. Per germline, CDR1 SEHNR and CDR2 FQNEAQ (reference sequence). In DNA, the CDR3 is TGTGCCAGCAGCAGGACTAGCGGGAGGGAGCAGTACTTC. This sequence encodes CASSRTSGREQYF.

J is TRBJ2-7 and V is TRBV7-6, with 7 bases matching TRBD1. The germline V gene has CDR1 SGHVS and CDR2 FNYEAQ. The CDR3 contains 15 residues. Germline trimming cut 5 bases from V and 5 bases from J; bases unmatched to any gene: 12. The CDR3 DNA reads as TGTGCCAGCAGCCGAACTAGAGGGGGCCGTCACGAGCAGTACTTC. Its translation is CASSRTRGGRHEQYF. Full variable domain (remainder filled in from reference TRBV7-6 and TRBJ2-7): GAGVSQSPRYKVTKRGQDVALRCDPISGHVSLYWYRQALGQGPEFLTYFNYEAQQDKSGLPNDRFSAERPEGSISTLTIQRTEQRDSAMYRCASSRTRGGRHEQYFGPGTRLTVT.

The rearrangement links TRBV5-1 to TRBJ2-5, with 8 bases identical to TRBD2. CDR1 and CDR2 from the germline V gene are SGHRS and YFSETQ. The trim removed 1 base at V and 6 bases at J, leaving 8 bases unmatched. The CDR3 covers 15 residues. CDR3 in DNA: TGCGCCAGCAGCTTGAACGGGAGGGCCGAGAAGACCCAGTACTTC. Translated: CASSLNGRAEKTQYF.

The chain links TRBV16 to TRBJ1-5, with D tentatively TRBD1 (5 bases). From germline, CDR1 is KGHSY and CDR2 FQNENV. The CDR3 runs to 15 residues. V was trimmed by 2 bases and J by 7 bases, leaving 15 bases between them. The CDR3 loop reads CASSQGIQGGQPQHF. In DNA, the CDR3 is TGTGCCAGCAGCCAAGGTATCCAGGGTGGACAGCCCCAGCATTTT.

The J gene is TRBJ2-7, the V gene TRBV7-2; D is undetermined. Germline V lookup: CDR1 SGHTA, CDR2 FQGNSA. The germline V and J ends were trimmed by 5 bases and 4 bases, with 18 bases remaining between them. This CDR3 is 15 amino acids long. For the CDR3, the DNA is TGTGCCAGCAGCCCCCAACCGGGCCCCGGTTACGAGCAGTACTTC. Amino acids: CASSPQPGPGYEQYF.

J is TRBJ2-7 and V is TRBV30; no reliable D call. V was clipped by 3 bases and J by 2 bases, with 11 bases between them. The CDR3 loop spans 13 amino acids. Germline-derived CDR1 and CDR2 are GTSNPN and SVGIG (reference sequence). CDR3 residues: CAWSRASPYEQYF. The CDR3 DNA follows: TGTGCCTGGAGCCGAGCCTCCCCCTACGAGCAGTACTTC.

V gene TRBV28 combines with J gene TRBJ2-7, with 11 bases matching TRBD2. CDR3 length equals 15 residues. V lost 5 bases and J lost 5; bases outside the gene matches: 8. Germline loops: CDR1 MDHEN, CDR2 SYDVKM. CDR3 loop: CASSLLAGGANEQYF. CDR3 bases: TGTGCCAGCAGTCTCTTAGCGGGAGGGGCGAACGAGCAGTACTTC.

This sequence joins TRBV19 and TRBJ2-3; 8 bases match TRBD2. Germline assignment: CDR1 LNHDA and CDR2 SQIVND (reference sequence). The CDR3 length is 14 residues. V shed 9 bases, J shed 0 bases, and the junction held 5 bases outside the gene matches. In DNA, the CDR3 is TGTGCCAGCAGGACTAGCTCCAGCACAGATACGCAGTATTTT. Translated: CASRTSSSTDTQYF. The full variable domain, its missing parts supplied by reference TRBV19 and TRBJ2-3, is DGGITQSPKYLFRKEGQNVTLSCEQNLNHDAMYWYRQDPGQGLRLIYYSQIVNDFQKGDIAEGYSVSREKKESFPLTVTSAQKNPTAFYLCASRTSSSTDTQYFGPGTRLTVL.